This TCR beta chain was found in a study of identifying expanded T cells in peripheral blood. Study results and limitations: Approximately two-week clone count variance significantly increased as total template count grew.

Germline CDR1 and CDR2: SGHKS and YYEKEE (reference sequence). After removal of 1 base from V and 4 bases from J, the junction contained 1 base not matched to a gene. This CDR3 has 14 residues. TCRdb keeps only in-frame clones here, not all; method: immunoSEQ multiplex PCR. The table lists tens of thousands of clones, roughly 90% of them singletons. During the collection period, no donor immune events like infections were recorded. On this clone: Its antigen is undetermined.

The chain recombines TRBV5-5 with TRBJ2-1; TRBD1 matches at 8 bases. Sequenced input: blood. The TCR originated in a person between 18 and 70 years old in good health. The CDR3 spells CASSLRTGYNEQFF. In nucleotides, the CDR3 is TGTGCCAGCAGCTTGCGGACAGGGTACAATGAGCAGTTCTTC. The variable domain in full, with the rest retrieved from reference TRBV5-5 and TRBJ2-1, is DAGVTQSPTHLIKTRGQQVTLRCSPISGHKSVSWYQQVLGQGPQFIFQYYEKEERGRGNFPDRFSARQFPNYSSELNVNALLLGDSALYLCASSLRTGYNEQFFGPGTRLTVL.